This T cell receptor (beta chain) was documented in a study of read filtering for tumor transcriptome and immune sequencing. V was pared by 4 bases and J by 2 bases, with 15 bases between. Germline V CDR1 and CDR2: SEHNR, FQNEAQ (reference sequence). The length of the CDR3 is 15 residues. The library was built from about 370 ng RNA with molecular barcoded adaptors for alpha/delta and beta/gamma chains. TCRdb redid the calling of the reads with MiXCR, one entry per CDR3 protein. This sample yields 100,000 to 150,000 distinct CDR3 sequences, of which around 13% are seen a single time; 9.5% to 12% belongs to the top ten. Bone marrow was sampled from every patient at the time of active disease.

The receptor was isolated from a donor aged 40 or older with multiple myeloma. V is TRBV7-9 and J is TRBJ2-7, with D possibly being TRBD2 (6 bases). Sequencing was carried out using a population of CD138-negative cells sorted from bone marrow. The CDR3 DNA sequence: TGTGCCAGCAGCTATAGTAGCGGTATCACCTACGAGCAGTACTTC. This gives the protein CASSYSSGITYEQYF. The whole variable domain, filled in from reference TRBV7-9 and TRBJ2-7, reads DTGVSQNPRHKITKRGQNVTFRCDPISEHNRLYWYRQTLGQGPEFLTYFQNEAQLEKSRLLSDRFSAERPKGSFSTLEIQRTEQGDSAMYLCASSYSSGITYEQYFGPGTRLTVT.